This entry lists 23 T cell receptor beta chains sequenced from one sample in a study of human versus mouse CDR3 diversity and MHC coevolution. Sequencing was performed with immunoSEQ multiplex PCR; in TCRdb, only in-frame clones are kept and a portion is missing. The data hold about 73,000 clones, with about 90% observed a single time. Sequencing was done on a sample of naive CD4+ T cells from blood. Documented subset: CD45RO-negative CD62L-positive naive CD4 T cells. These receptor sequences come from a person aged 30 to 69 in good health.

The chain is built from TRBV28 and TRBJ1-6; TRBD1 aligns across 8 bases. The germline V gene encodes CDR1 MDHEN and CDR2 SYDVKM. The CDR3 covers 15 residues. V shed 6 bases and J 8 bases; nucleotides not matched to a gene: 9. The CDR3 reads CASRNSGTGDSPLHF. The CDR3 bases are TGTGCCAGCAGGAATTCCGGGACAGGCGATTCACCCCTCCACTTT.

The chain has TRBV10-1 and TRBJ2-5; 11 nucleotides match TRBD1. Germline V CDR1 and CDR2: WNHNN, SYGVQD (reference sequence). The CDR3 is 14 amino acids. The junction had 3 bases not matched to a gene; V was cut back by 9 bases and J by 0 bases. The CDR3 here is CARGQGVDQETQYF. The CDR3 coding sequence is TGCGCCAGGGGACAGGGGGTAGACCAAGAGACCCAGTACTTC.

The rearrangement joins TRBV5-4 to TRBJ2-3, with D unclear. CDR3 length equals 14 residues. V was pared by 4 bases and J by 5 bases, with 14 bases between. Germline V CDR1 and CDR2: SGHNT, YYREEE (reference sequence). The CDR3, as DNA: TGTGCCAGCAGCCAGAGGTGGTCGGGAGATACGCAGTATTTT. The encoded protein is CASSQRWSGDTQYF.

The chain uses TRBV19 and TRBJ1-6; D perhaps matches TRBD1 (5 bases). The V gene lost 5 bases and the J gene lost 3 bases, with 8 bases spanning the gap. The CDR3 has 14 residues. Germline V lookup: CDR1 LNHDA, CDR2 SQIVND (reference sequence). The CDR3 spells CASSPGVYNSPLHF. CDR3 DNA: TGTGCCAGTAGTCCGGGGGTCTATAATTCACCCCTCCACTTT.

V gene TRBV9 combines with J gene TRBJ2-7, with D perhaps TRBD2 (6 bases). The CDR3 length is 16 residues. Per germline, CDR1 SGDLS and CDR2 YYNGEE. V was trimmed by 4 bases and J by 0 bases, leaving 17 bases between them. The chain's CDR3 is CASSPLGGKSSYEQYF. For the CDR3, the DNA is TGTGCCAGCAGCCCCCTGGGGGGAAAATCCTCCTACGAGCAGTACTTC.

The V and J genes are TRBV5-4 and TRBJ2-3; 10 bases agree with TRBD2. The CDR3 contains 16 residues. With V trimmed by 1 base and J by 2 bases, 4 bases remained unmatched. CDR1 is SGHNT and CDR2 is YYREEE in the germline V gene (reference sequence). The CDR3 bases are TGTGCCAGCAGCTTGAAAGCGGGGGGGCTCACAGATACGCAGTATTTT. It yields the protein CASSLKAGGLTDTQYF.

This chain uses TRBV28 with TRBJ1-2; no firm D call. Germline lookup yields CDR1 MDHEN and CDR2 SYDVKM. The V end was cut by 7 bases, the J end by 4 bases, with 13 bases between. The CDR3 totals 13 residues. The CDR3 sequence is CASTPSYSYGYTF. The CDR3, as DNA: TGTGCCAGCACCCCTTCATACAGCTATGGCTACACCTTC.

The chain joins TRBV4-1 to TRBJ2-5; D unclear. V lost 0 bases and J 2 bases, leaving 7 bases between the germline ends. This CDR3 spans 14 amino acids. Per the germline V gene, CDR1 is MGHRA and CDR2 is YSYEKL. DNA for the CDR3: TGCGCCAGCAGCCAAGATCTACGGCAAGAGACCCAGTACTTC. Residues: CASSQDLRQETQYF.

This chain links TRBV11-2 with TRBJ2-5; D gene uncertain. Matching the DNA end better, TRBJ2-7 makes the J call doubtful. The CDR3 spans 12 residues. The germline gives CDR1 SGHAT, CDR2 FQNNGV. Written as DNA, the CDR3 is TGTGCCAGCAGCTTAGATATCTACGAGCAGTACTTC. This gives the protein CASSLDIYEQYF.

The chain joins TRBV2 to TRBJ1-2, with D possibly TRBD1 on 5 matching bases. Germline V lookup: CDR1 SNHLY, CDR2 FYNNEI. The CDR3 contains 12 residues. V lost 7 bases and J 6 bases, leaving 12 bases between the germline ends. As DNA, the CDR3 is TGTGCCAGCAAGCAGGGATTGCATGGCTACACCTTC. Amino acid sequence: CASKQGLHGYTF.

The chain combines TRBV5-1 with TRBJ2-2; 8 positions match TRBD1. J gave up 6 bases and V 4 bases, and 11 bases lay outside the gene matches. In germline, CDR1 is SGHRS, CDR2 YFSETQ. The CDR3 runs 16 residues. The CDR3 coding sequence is TGCGCCAGCAGCCGATTCACCGGACAGGGCTCCGGGGAGCTGTTTTTT. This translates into CASSRFTGQGSGELFF.

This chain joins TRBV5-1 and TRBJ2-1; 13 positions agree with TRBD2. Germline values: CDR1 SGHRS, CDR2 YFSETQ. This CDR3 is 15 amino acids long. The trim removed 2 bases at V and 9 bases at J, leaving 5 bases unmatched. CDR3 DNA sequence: TGCGCCAGCAGCTTCACTAGCGGGGGGGCCGGTGAGCAGTTCTTC. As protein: CASSFTSGGAGEQFF.

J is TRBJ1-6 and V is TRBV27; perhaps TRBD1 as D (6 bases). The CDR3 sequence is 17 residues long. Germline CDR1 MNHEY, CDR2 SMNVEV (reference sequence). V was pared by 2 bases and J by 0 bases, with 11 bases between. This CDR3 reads CASSLTGSSSYNSPLHF. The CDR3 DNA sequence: TGTGCCAGCAGTTTAACAGGGTCTAGCTCCTATAATTCACCCCTCCACTTT.

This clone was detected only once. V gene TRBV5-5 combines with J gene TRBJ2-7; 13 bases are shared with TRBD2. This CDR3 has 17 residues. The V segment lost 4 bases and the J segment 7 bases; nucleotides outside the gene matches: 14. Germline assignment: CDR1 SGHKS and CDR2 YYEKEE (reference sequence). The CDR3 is CASSPSATSGGAWEQYF. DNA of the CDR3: TGTGCCAGCAGCCCCTCCGCTACTAGCGGGGGGGCCTGGGAGCAGTACTTC.

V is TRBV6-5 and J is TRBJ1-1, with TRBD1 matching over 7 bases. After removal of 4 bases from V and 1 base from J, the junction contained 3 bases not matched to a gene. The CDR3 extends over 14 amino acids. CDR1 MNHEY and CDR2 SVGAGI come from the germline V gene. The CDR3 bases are TGTGCCAGCAGTTTGAGGACAGGGAACACTGAAGCTTTCTTT. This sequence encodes CASSLRTGNTEAFF.

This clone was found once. Written as DNA, the CDR3 is TGTGCCAGCAGCTTGGGGACACTAAGAGAGACCCAGTACTTC. Its protein is CASSLGTLRETQYF. The rearrangement uses TRBV5-4 and TRBJ2-5; TRBD1 is a possible D gene (5 bases). Trimming pared 0 bases from V and 4 bases from J, leaving 10 bases between. This CDR3 spans 14 amino acids. Germline CDR1 SGHNT, CDR2 YYREEE (reference sequence).

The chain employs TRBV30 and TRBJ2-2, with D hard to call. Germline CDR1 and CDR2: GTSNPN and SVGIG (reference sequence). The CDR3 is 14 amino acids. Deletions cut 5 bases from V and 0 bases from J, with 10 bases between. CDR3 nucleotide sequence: TGTGCCTGGGATCGGAGTACGAACACCGGGGAGCTGTTTTTT. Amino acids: CAWDRSTNTGELFF.

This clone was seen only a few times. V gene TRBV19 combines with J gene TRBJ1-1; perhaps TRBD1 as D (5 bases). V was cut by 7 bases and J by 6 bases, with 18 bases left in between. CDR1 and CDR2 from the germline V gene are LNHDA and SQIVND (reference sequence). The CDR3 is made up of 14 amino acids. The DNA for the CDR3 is TGTGCCAGTACCAAAAGGGGCACCGGCGCTGAAGCTTTCTTT. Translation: CASTKRGTGAEAFF.

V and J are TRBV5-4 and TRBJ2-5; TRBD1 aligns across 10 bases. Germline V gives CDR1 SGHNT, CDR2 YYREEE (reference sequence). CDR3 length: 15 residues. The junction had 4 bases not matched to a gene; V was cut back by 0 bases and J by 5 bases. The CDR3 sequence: CASSLAGQGTETQYF. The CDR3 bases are TGTGCCAGCAGCTTGGCGGGACAGGGGACGGAGACCCAGTACTTC.

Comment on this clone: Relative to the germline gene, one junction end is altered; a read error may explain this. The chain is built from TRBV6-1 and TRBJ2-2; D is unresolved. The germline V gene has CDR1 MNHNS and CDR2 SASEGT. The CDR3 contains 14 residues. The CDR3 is CASREGLNTGELFF. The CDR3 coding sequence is TGTGCCAGCAGAGAAGGGCTTAACACCGGGGAGCTGTTTTTT.

The CDR3 DNA follows: TGCAGCGTTGCCAGGCACGACGACGAGCAGTACTTC. It codes for CSVARHDDEQYF. V usage is TRBV29-1 and J usage is TRBJ2-7; D is unresolved. The CDR3 extends over 12 amino acids. Germline lookup yields CDR1 SQVTM and CDR2 ANQGSEA. Trimming removed 4 bases at V and 5 bases at J, with 12 bases between.

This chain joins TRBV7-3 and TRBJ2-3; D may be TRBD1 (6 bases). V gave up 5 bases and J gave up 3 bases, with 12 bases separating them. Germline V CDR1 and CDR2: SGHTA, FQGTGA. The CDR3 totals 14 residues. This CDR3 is CASSPGVLTDTQYF. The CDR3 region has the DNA TGTGCCAGCAGCCCAGGGGTACTGACAGATACGCAGTATTTT. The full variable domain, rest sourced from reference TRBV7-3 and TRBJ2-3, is GAGVSQTPSNKVTEKGKYVELRCDPISGHTALYWYRQSLGQGPEFLIYFQGTGAADDSGLPNDRFFAVRPEGSVSTLKIQRTERGDSAVYLCASSPGVLTDTQYFGPGTRLTVL.

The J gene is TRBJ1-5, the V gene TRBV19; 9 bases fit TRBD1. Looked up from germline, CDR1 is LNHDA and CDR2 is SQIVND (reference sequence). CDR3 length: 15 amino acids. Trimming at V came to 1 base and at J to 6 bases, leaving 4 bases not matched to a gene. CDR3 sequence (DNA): TGTGCCAGTAGTATAGGGTTACAGGGGGCTCAGCCCCAGCATTTT. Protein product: CASSIGLQGAQPQHF.